This T cell receptor (beta chain) was found in a study of control samples from healthy donors and cancer patients. CDR1 and CDR2 (germline): GTSNPN, SVGIG (reference sequence). This CDR3 has 11 amino acids. V was cut by 3 bases and J by 8 bases, with 8 bases left in between. Sequencing was performed with immunoSEQ multiplex PCR; in TCRdb, only in-frame clones are kept and a portion is missing. The data contain about 120,000 clones, roughly 88% of them seen just once; the ten biggest clones take up 3.4%. This receptor was obtained from a man aged 35 to 55 in good health. Source material: blood. V gene TRBV30 combines with J gene TRBJ1-3, with D uncertain. CDR3 residues: CAWSPRDTIYF. DNA of the CDR3: TGTGCCTGGAGCCCTAGGGACACCATATATTTT. Looking up the rest from reference TRBV30 and TRBJ1-3 gives the full variable domain: SQTIHQWPATLVQPVGSPLSLECTVEGTSNPNLYWYRQAAGRGLQLLFYSVGIGQISSEVPQNLSASRPQDRQFILSSKKLLLSDSGFYLCAWSPRDTIYFGEGSWLTVV.